Listed below are T cell receptor beta chains from one sample, sequenced in a study of T cells in Graves' hyperthyroidism and ophthalmopathy. Each CDR3 protein gets one entry after TCRdb re-called the multiplex PCR reads with MiXCR. The sample shows about 590,000 distinct CDR3 sequences, about 14% of them seen only once. Specimen: blood. Source of these receptors: a woman aged 18-30 years with Graves' ophthalmopathy. Both conserved end residues are part of each CDR3. The order of the fields is D gene, V gene, J gene, clone size, CDR3 protein, CDR3 DNA. The D gene is left open where the match is weak. A clone size is listed for some rows: how often the clone was seen (once, few, many), or a class if it is expanded.

d_call: -; v_call: TRBV9; j_call: TRBJ1-2; clone_size: -; cdr3_aa: CASSVGLARRGYTF; cdr3_nt: TGTGCCAGCAGCGTAGGATTGGCCCGCCGAGGCTACACCTTC
d_call: TRBD2; v_call: TRBV24-1; j_call: TRBJ2-2; clone_size: many; cdr3_aa: CATSGGRGLANTGELFF; cdr3_nt: TGTGCCACCAGTGGGGGACGGGGACTAGCGAACACCGGGGAGCTGTTTTTT
d_call: -; v_call: TRBV6-5; j_call: TRBJ1-5; clone_size: many; cdr3_aa: CASSYSYGDQPQHF; cdr3_nt: TGTGCCAGCAGTTACTCATACGGGGATCAGCCCCAGCATTTT
d_call: -; v_call: TRBV27; j_call: TRBJ2-1; clone_size: -; cdr3_aa: CASSRLNNEQFF; cdr3_nt: TGTGCCAGCAGTCGACTGAACAATGAGCAGTTCTTC
d_call: TRBD1; v_call: TRBV3-1; j_call: TRBJ2-4; clone_size: many; cdr3_aa: CASSQDWDRGAKNIQYF; cdr3_nt: TGTGCCAGCAGCCAAGATTGGGACAGGGGAGCCAAAAACATTCAGTACTTC
d_call: TRBD2; v_call: TRBV11-2; j_call: TRBJ2-1; clone_size: many; cdr3_aa: CASQLAGIYNEQFF; cdr3_nt: TGTGCCAGCCAACTAGCGGGGATATACAATGAGCAGTTCTTC
d_call: TRBD1; v_call: TRBV6-5; j_call: TRBJ1-3; clone_size: -; cdr3_aa: CASSYPTGTGNTIYF; cdr3_nt: TGTGCCAGCAGTTACCCGACAGGGACCGGAAACACCATATATTTT
d_call: -; v_call: TRBV7-3; j_call: TRBJ2-1; clone_size: many; cdr3_aa: CASSLNQGSNEQFF; cdr3_nt: TGTGCCAGCAGCTTAAACCAGGGATCCAATGAGCAGTTCTTC
d_call: TRBD1; v_call: TRBV6-2/TRBV6-3; j_call: TRBJ2-7; clone_size: many; cdr3_aa: CASSDRGYEQYF; cdr3_nt: TGTGCCAGCAGTGACAGGGGCTACGAGCAGTACTTC
d_call: TRBD2; v_call: TRBV28; j_call: TRBJ2-2; clone_size: many; cdr3_aa: CASSPSGRAGTGELFF; cdr3_nt: TGTGCCAGCAGTCCTAGCGGGAGGGCCGGCACCGGGGAGCTGTTTTTT
d_call: -; v_call: TRBV5-1; j_call: TRBJ1-1; clone_size: many; cdr3_aa: CASSPDQAPEAFF; cdr3_nt: TGCGCCAGCAGCCCCGATCAGGCGCCTGAAGCTTTCTTT
d_call: TRBD1; v_call: TRBV18; j_call: TRBJ2-7; clone_size: -; cdr3_aa: CASSPRGQGGIDEQYF; cdr3_nt: TGTGCCAGCTCACCCCGAGGACAGGGGGGAATCGACGAGCAGTACTTC
d_call: -; v_call: TRBV7-9; j_call: TRBJ2-2; clone_size: many; cdr3_aa: CASSGGTGELFF; cdr3_nt: TGTGCCAGCAGTGGGGGGACCGGGGAGCTGTTTTTT
d_call: -; v_call: TRBV20-1; j_call: TRBJ2-4; clone_size: -; cdr3_aa: CSAIPALLAKNIQYF; cdr3_nt: TGCAGTGCTATCCCTGCCCTGCTAGCCAAAAACATTCAGTACTTC
d_call: TRBD2; v_call: TRBV5-4; j_call: TRBJ2-1; clone_size: few; cdr3_aa: CASSPQASGPYNEQFF; cdr3_nt: TGTGCCAGCAGCCCCCAGGCTAGCGGCCCCTACAATGAGCAGTTCTTC
d_call: -; v_call: TRBV19; j_call: TRBJ1-1; clone_size: -; cdr3_aa: CASSIEIGGMSTEAFF; cdr3_nt: TGTGCCAGTAGTATAGAAATCGGGGGAATGAGCACTGAAGCTTTCTTT
d_call: TRBD1; v_call: TRBV20-1; j_call: TRBJ2-7; clone_size: few; cdr3_aa: CSISQGVHEQYF; cdr3_nt: TGCAGTATTTCACAGGGGGTCCACGAGCAGTACTTC
d_call: -; v_call: TRBV5-1; j_call: TRBJ1-3; clone_size: few; cdr3_aa: CASSSGRGRNTIYF; cdr3_nt: TGCGCCAGCAGCTCGGGGCGAGGTAGAAACACCATATATTTT
d_call: -; v_call: TRBV28; j_call: TRBJ1-1; clone_size: many; cdr3_aa: CASSSGQAPEAFF; cdr3_nt: TGTGCCAGCAGTTCCGGACAAGCGCCTGAAGCTTTCTTT
d_call: TRBD1; v_call: TRBV6-1; j_call: TRBJ1-2; clone_size: many; cdr3_aa: CASSTQGGARGYTF; cdr3_nt: TGTGCCAGCAGTACACAGGGGGGGGCCCGGGGCTACACCTTC
d_call: -; v_call: TRBV13; j_call: TRBJ2-3; clone_size: many; cdr3_aa: CASSVRTDTQYF; cdr3_nt: TGTGCCAGCAGCGTTCGCACAGATACGCAGTATTTT
d_call: -; v_call: TRBV4-2; j_call: TRBJ2-7; clone_size: few; cdr3_aa: CASSQDHTGWSSYEQYF; cdr3_nt: TGTGCCAGCAGCCAAGATCACACGGGTTGGAGCTCCTACGAGCAGTACTTC
d_call: TRBD2; v_call: TRBV29-1; j_call: TRBJ2-7; clone_size: -; cdr3_aa: CSVTWTSGPYEQYF; cdr3_nt: TGCAGCGTAACCTGGACTAGCGGACCTTACGAGCAGTACTTC
d_call: -; v_call: TRBV13; j_call: TRBJ1-1; clone_size: many; cdr3_aa: CASSSREENTEAFF; cdr3_nt: TGTGCCAGCAGCTCCAGGGAGGAGAACACTGAAGCTTTCTTT
d_call: -; v_call: TRBV27; j_call: TRBJ2-7; clone_size: -; cdr3_aa: CASSLSNRPLGYEQYF; cdr3_nt: TGTGCCAGCAGTTTATCCAACAGACCCTTGGGGTACGAGCAGTACTTC
d_call: -; v_call: TRBV11-3; j_call: TRBJ2-7; clone_size: many; cdr3_aa: CASSYPGFSSEQYF; cdr3_nt: TGTGCCAGCAGCTATCCGGGGTTCAGCAGCGAGCAGTACTTC
d_call: TRBD2; v_call: TRBV19; j_call: TRBJ2-1; clone_size: -; cdr3_aa: CASSKLAGGPINEQFF; cdr3_nt: TGTGCCAGTAGTAAACTAGCGGGAGGGCCGATAAATGAGCAGTTCTTC
d_call: TRBD1; v_call: TRBV24-1; j_call: TRBJ2-3; clone_size: -; cdr3_aa: CATSEGQSTDTQYF; cdr3_nt: TGTGCCACCAGTGAGGGACAGAGCACAGATACGCAGTATTTT
d_call: -; v_call: TRBV24-1; j_call: TRBJ2-2; clone_size: many; cdr3_aa: CATSDEENTGELFF; cdr3_nt: TGTGCCACCAGTGATGAAGAGAACACCGGGGAGCTGTTTTTT
d_call: -; v_call: TRBV20-1; j_call: TRBJ2-1; clone_size: many; cdr3_aa: CSARPTGREQFF; cdr3_nt: TGCAGTGCCCGCCCTACAGGGAGGGAGCAGTTCTTC
d_call: TRBD2; v_call: TRBV28; j_call: TRBJ2-5; clone_size: -; cdr3_aa: CANPPRAAGTSGDGETQYF; cdr3_nt: TGTGCCAACCCACCCCGCGCGGCGGGGACTAGCGGGGATGGGGAGACCCAGTACTTC
d_call: TRBD2; v_call: TRBV20-1; j_call: TRBJ2-1; clone_size: -; cdr3_aa: CSARTGTSGRNEQFF; cdr3_nt: TGCAGTGCTAGAACCGGGACTAGCGGGAGGAATGAGCAGTTCTTC
d_call: TRBD2; v_call: TRBV19; j_call: TRBJ2-1; clone_size: few; cdr3_aa: CASSIKSGGYNEQFF; cdr3_nt: TGTGCCAGTAGTATTAAATCGGGAGGGTACAATGAGCAGTTCTTC
d_call: TRBD1; v_call: TRBV20-1; j_call: TRBJ1-1; clone_size: many; cdr3_aa: CSARPSGGTGDINTEAFF; cdr3_nt: TGCAGTGCTAGACCCTCCGGAGGGACAGGGGATATTAACACTGAAGCTTTCTTT
d_call: -; v_call: TRBV28; j_call: TRBJ2-3; clone_size: many; cdr3_aa: CASSPIATITDTQYF; cdr3_nt: TGTGCCAGCAGTCCGATAGCGACTATCACAGATACGCAGTATTTT
d_call: -; v_call: TRBV6-5; j_call: TRBJ2-1; clone_size: -; cdr3_aa: CASSYISSSFRDDEQFF; cdr3_nt: TGTGCCAGCAGTTATATCTCTAGCTCTTTTAGGGATGATGAGCAGTTCTTC
d_call: -; v_call: TRBV14; j_call: TRBJ2-7; clone_size: many; cdr3_aa: CASSQVGGSVRGEQYF; cdr3_nt: TGTGCCAGCAGCCAAGTTGGGGGTTCCGTTCGCGGCGAGCAGTACTTC
d_call: -; v_call: TRBV12-3/TRBV12-4; j_call: TRBJ1-5; clone_size: many; cdr3_aa: CASRYSGTARGPQHF; cdr3_nt: TGTGCCAGCAGGTACTCTGGGACGGCCAGAGGGCCCCAGCATTTT
d_call: -; v_call: TRBV3-1; j_call: TRBJ2-1; clone_size: many; cdr3_aa: CASSRDRGRNNEQFF; cdr3_nt: TGTGCCAGCAGCCGGGACCGAGGCAGAAACAATGAGCAGTTCTTC
d_call: -; v_call: TRBV28; j_call: TRBJ1-2; clone_size: many; cdr3_aa: CASSWGSYGYTF; cdr3_nt: TGTGCCAGCAGTTGGGGGAGCTATGGCTACACCTTC
d_call: -; v_call: TRBV24-1; j_call: TRBJ2-2; clone_size: many; cdr3_aa: CATSARHYLGAANNPGELFF; cdr3_nt: TGTGCCACCAGTGCTCGACATTACCTAGGGGCAGCTAACAACCCCGGGGAGCTGTTTTTT
d_call: TRBD2; v_call: TRBV27; j_call: TRBJ2-5; clone_size: -; cdr3_aa: CASSSGTSGVEETQYF; cdr3_nt: TGTGCCAGCAGTTCCGGGACTAGCGGGGTTGAAGAGACCCAGTACTTC